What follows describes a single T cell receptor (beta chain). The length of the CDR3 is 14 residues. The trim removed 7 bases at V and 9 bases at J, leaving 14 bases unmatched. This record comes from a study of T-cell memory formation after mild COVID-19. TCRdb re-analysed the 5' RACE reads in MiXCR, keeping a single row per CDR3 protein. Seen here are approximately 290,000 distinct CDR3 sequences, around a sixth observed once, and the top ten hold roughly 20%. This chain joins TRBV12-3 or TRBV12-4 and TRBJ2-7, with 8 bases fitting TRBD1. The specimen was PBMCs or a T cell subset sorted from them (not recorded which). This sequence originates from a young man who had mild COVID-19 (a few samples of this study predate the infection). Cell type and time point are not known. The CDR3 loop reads CASTLAAGQGGQYF. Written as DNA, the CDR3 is TGTGCCAGCACCCTCGCTGCCGGACAGGGAGGGCAGTACTTC.